This T cell receptor (beta chain) was identified in a study of early T cells in non-severe SARS-CoV-2 infection. On the study more broadly: Sequencing used unsorted whole-blood bulk RNA, so chains lack pairing.

Per the germline V gene, CDR1 is SNHLY and CDR2 is FYNNEI. This CDR3 spans 13 amino acids. V was trimmed by 4 bases and J by 5 bases, leaving 11 bases between them. A word on this clonotype: The antigen is undetermined.

Attachment of unique molecular identifiers was made to individual cDNA molecules. MiXCR was run by TCRdb on the 5' RACE reads, yielding one entry per CDR3 protein. This sample yields 50,000 to 80,000 distinct CDR3 sequences, of which approximately 9.2% are seen a single time; 13% belongs to the top ten. Overall study results and limits: Matches to VDJdb favored anti-spike CD8 responses and missed private and CD4 specificities.

This receptor was identified in an adult who was a healthcare worker with PCR-confirmed SARS-CoV-2 infection or an uninfected control (not recorded which). This chain connects TRBV2 to TRBJ2-5; D not resolved. The specimen comprised whole blood, sampled at baseline. The CDR3 region is CASSGIAGETQYF. For the CDR3, the DNA is TGTGCCAGCAGTGGTATAGCTGGGGAGACCCAGTACTTC.